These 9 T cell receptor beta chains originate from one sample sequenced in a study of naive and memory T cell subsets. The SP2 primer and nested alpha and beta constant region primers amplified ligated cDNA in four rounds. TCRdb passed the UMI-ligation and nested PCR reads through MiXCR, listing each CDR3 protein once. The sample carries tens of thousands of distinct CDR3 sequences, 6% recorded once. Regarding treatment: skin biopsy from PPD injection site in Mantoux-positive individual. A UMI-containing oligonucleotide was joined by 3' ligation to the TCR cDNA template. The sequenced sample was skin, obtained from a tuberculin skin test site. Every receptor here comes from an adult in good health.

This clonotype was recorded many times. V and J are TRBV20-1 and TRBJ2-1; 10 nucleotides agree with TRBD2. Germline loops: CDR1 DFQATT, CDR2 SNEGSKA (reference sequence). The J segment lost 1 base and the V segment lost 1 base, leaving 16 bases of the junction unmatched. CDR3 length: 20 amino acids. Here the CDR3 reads CSARGGRASGRDGSYNEQFF. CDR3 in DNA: TGCAGTGCTAGAGGTGGAAGGGCTAGCGGGAGAGACGGGTCCTACAATGAGCAGTTCTTC.

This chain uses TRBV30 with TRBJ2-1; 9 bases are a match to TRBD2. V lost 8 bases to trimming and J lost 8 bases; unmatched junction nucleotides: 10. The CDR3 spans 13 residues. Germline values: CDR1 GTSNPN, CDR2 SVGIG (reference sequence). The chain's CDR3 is CARSASGIDEQFF. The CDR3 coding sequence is TGTGCCCGGTCGGCTAGCGGGATCGATGAGCAGTTCTTC.

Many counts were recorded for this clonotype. Here the CDR3 DNA reads TGTGCCAGCAGCACGGGACAGGGGGCGCGGTATGAAAAACTGTTTTTT. Translated: CASSTGQGARYEKLFF. V is TRBV7-9 and J is TRBJ1-4; 12 bases line up with TRBD1. The germline V gene encodes CDR1 SEHNR and CDR2 FQNEAQ (reference sequence). V gave up 5 bases and J gave up 6 bases; unmatched junction bases: 7. The CDR3 has 16 amino acids.

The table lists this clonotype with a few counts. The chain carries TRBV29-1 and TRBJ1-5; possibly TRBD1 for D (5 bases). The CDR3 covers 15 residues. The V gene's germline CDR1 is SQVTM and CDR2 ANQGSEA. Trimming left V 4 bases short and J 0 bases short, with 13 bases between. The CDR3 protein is CSVGDQTDSNQPQHF. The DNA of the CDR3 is TGCAGCGTTGGGGATCAGACAGATAGCAATCAGCCCCAGCATTTT.

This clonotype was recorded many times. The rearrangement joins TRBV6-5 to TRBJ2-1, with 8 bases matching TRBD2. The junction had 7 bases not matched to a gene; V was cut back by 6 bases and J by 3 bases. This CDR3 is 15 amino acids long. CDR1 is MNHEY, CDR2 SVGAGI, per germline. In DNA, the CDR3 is TGTGCCAGCAGACCTCGGGAGGGACTCTACAATGAGCAGTTCTTC. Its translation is CASRPREGLYNEQFF.

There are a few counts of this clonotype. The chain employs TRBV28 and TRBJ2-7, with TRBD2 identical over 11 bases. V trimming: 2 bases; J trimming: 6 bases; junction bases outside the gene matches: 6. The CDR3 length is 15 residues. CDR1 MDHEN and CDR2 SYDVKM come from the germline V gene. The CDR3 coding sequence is TGTGCCAGCAGTTTAGCACTAGCGGGAGTTAGCGAGCAGTACTTC. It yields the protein CASSLALAGVSEQYF.

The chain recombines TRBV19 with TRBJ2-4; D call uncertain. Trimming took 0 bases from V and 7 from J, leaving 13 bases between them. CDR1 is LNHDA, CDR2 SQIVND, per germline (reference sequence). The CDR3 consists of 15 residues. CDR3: CASSIESWTINIQYF. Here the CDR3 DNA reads TGTGCCAGTAGTATAGAGAGCTGGACGATTAACATTCAGTACTTC. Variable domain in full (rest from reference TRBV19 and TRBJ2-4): DGGITQSPKYLFRKEGQNVTLSCEQNLNHDAMYWYRQDPGQGLRLIYYSQIVNDFQKGDIAEGYSVSREKKESFPLTVTSAQKNPTAFYLCASSIESWTINIQYFGAGTRLSVL.

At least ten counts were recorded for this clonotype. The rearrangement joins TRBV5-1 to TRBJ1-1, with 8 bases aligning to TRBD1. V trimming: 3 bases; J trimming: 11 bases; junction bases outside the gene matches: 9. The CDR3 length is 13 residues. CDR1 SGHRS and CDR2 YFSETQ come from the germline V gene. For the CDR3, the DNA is TGCGCCAGCAGCTCTCGTTCGGACAGGGAGGCTTTCTTT. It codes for CASSSRSDREAFF.

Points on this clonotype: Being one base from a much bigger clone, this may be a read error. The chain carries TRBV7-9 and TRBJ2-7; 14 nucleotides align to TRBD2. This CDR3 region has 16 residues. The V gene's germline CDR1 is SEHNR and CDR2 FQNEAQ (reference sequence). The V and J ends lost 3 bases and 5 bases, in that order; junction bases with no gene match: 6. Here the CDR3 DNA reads TGTGCCAGCAGCTTGGTGGGACTAGCGGGAGTCCACGAGCAGTACTTC. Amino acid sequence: CASSLVGLAGVHEQYF.